This T cell receptor (beta chain) was retrieved from a study of OX40 agonist ivuxolimab in advanced cancers. The study, taken as a whole, reports: On average, CD8+ T cells had more expanded clones than CD4+.

Repertoires were generated with immunoSEQ multiplex PCR, while TCRdb's copy carries only in-frame clones and drops some. Among roughly 70,000 clones listed, approximately 84% were seen once. Trimming removed 5 bases from V and 4 bases from J, with 12 bases in between. This CDR3 comprises 14 residues. Per germline, CDR1 SEHNR and CDR2 FQNEAQ (reference sequence). This clone was counted only a few times. Its cognate antigen is unknown. This receptor was obtained from an adult with an advanced solid tumor such as melanoma, head and neck, liver or kidney cancer. The V and J genes are TRBV7-9 and TRBJ1-3; D may be TRBD1 (5 bases). The sequencing used CD4+ or CD8+ T cells sorted from blood, collected in a trial of the OX40 agonist ivuxolimab. CDR3 loop: CASSPPSGGNTIYF. The DNA of the CDR3 is TGTGCCAGCAGCCCACCGTCAGGGGGAAACACCATATATTTT.